This T cell receptor beta chain is from a study of blood T cell repertoires in COVID-19. On the study more broadly: There were acute and convalescent COVID-19 samples, and they came from the United States, Italy and Spain. Nucleic acid was either cDNA or gDNA, and it came from T cells, B-cell-depleted T cells, or PBMCs.

Original processing methods: From reference gene primer amplification, estimates of nucleated cell counts were derived. The method was immunoSEQ multiplex PCR; TCRdb's version includes in-frame clones alone and lacks a portion of them. V and J calls and clone size follow that table, whereas D and trimming were derived from the DNA. The table records some 70,000 clones, roughly 80% of them present only once. In its sample, this clone was seen a few times. It was during active infection that Seattle patients were enrolled and then longitudinally followed. The TCR sequence derives from a man between 60 and 75 years old with COVID-19, enrolled during active disease. The sequencing sample was made of peripheral blood.

CDR3 protein: CASSKTGETQYF. For the CDR3, the DNA is TGCGCCAGCAGTAAGACGGGGGAGACCCAGTACTTC. V is TRBV4-1 and J is TRBJ2-5; D perhaps matches TRBD2 (5 bases). Germline loops: CDR1 MGHRA, CDR2 YSYEKL. This CDR3 has 12 residues. The ends were cut back, 6 bases at V and 5 bases at J, with 10 bases in the middle.